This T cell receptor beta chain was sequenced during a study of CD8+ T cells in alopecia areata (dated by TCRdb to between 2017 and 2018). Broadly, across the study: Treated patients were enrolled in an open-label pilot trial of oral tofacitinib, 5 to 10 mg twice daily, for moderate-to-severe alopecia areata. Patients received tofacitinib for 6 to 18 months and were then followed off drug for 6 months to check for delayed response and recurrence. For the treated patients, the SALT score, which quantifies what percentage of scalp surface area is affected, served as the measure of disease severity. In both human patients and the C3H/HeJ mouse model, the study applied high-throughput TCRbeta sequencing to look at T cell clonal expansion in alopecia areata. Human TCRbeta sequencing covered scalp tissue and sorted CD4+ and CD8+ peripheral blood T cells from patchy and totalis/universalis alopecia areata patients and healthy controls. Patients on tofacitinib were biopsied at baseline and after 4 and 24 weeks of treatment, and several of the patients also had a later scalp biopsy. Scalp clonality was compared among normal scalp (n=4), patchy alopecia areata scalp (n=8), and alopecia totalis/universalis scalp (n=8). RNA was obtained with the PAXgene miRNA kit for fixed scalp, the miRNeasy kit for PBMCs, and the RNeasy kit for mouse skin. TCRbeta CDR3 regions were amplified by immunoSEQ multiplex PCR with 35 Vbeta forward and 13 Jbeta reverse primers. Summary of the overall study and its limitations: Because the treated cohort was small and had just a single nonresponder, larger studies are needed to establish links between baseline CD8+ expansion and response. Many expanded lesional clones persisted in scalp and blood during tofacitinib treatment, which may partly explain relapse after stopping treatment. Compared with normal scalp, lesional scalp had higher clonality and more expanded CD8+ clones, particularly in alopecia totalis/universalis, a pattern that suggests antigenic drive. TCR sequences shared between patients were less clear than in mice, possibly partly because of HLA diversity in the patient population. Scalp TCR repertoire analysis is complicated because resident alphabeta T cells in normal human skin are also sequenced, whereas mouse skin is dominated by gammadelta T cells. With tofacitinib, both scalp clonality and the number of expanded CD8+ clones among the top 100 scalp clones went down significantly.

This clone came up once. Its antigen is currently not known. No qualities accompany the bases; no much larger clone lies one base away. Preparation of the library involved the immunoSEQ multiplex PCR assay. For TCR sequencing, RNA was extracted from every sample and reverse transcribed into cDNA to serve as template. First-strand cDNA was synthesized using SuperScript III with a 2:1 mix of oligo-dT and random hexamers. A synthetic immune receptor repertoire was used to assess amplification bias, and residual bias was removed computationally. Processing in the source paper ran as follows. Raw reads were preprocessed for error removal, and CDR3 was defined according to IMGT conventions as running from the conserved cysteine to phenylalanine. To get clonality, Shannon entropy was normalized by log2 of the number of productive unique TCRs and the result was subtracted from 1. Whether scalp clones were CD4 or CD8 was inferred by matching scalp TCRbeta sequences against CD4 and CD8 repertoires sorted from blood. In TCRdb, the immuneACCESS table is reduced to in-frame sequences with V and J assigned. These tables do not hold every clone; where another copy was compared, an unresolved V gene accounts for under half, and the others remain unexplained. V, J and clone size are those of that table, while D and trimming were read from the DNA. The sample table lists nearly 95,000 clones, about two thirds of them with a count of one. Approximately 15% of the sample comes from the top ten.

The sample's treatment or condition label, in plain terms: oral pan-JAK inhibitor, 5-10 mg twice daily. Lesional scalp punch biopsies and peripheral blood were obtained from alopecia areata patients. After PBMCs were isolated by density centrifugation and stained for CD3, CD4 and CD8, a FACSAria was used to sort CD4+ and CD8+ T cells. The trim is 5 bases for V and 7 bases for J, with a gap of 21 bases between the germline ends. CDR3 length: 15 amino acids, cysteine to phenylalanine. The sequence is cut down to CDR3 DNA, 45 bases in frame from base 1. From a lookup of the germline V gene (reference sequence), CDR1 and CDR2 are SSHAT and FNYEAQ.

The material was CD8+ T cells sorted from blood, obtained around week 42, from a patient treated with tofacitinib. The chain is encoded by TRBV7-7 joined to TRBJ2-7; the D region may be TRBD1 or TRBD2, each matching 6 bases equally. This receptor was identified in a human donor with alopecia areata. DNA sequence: TGTGCCAGCAGCCCAGAATTTGGGGGGCTGGGTGAGCAGTACTTC. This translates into CASSPEFGGLGEQYF.